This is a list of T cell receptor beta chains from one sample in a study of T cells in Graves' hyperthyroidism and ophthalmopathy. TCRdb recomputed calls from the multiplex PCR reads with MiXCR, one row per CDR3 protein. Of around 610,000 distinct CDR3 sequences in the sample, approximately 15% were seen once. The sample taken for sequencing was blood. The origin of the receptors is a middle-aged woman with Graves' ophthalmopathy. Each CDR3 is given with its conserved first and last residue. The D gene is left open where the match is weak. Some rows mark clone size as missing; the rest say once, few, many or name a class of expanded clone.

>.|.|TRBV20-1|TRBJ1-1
CSARDRADSRGRTEAFF
TGCAGTGCTAGAGATCGGGCGGATAGTAGGGGCAGGACTGAAGCTTTCTTT
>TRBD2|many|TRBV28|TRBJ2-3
CASSPSGSRNTQYF
TGTGCCAGCAGTCCTAGCGGGAGTAGAAATACGCAGTATTTT
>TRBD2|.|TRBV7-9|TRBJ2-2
CASSPPRERTGELFF
TGTGCCAGCAGCCCCCCGCGGGAGAGGACCGGGGAGCTGTTTTTT
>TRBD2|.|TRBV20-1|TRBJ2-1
CSAWGLADNEQFF
TGCAGTGCCTGGGGACTAGCGGACAATGAGCAGTTCTTC
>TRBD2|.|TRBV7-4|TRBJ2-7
CASNSGGDNYSSYEQYF
TGTGCCAGCAACTCCGGGGGGGACAACTACTCCTCCTACGAGCAGTACTTC
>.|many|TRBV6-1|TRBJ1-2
CASSDRVGRYGYTF
TGTGCCAGCAGTGACAGGGTGGGGCGGTATGGCTACACCTTC
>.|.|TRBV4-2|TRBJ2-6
CASSQDRESGANVLTF
TGTGCCAGCAGCCAAGATAGGGAGTCTGGGGCCAACGTCCTGACTTTC
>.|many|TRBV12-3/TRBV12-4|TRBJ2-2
CASSDPRLVAGELFF
TGTGCCAGCAGTGATCCACGACTAGTAGCCGGGGAGCTGTTTTTT
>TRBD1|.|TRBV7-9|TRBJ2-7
CASSPGQGEIREQYF
TGTGCCAGCAGCCCGGGACAGGGGGAGATTAGAGAGCAGTACTTC
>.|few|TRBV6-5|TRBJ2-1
CASTSHLQGYNEQFF
TGTGCCAGCACTTCTCACCTTCAGGGGTACAATGAGCAGTTCTTC
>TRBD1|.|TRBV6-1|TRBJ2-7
CASSVYRDREYEQYF
TGTGCCAGCAGTGTTTACCGGGACAGGGAGTACGAGCAGTACTTC